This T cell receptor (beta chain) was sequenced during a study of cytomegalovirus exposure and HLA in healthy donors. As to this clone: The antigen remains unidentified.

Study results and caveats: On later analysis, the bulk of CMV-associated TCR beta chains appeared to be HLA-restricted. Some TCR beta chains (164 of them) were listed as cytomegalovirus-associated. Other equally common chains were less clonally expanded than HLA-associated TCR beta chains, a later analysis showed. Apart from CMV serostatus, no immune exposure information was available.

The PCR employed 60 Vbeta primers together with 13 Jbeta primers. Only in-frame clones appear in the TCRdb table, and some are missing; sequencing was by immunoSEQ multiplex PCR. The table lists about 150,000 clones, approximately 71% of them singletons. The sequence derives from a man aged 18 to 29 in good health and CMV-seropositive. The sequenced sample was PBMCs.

The CDR3 loop reads CSDLGLLADSYNEQFF. The CDR3 DNA is TGCAGCGACTTAGGACTGCTAGCGGACTCCTACAATGAGCAGTTCTTC. V and J are TRBV29-1 and TRBJ2-1; TRBD2 matches at 7 bases. Germline V gene data show CDR1 as SQVTM and CDR2 as ANQGSEA. This CDR3 contains 16 residues. J lost 0 bases, V lost 7 bases, and 12 bases had no gene match.